Listed below are T cell receptor beta chains from one sample, sequenced in a study of shared clonotypes between healthy human individuals. Profiling relied on immunoSEQ multiplex PCR, and the TCRdb table lists in-frame clones only, not all of them. The table lists about 1 million clones, approximately 68% of them singletons, with roughly 1.5% in the top ten. The sample comprised memory CD4+ T cells sorted from blood. The receptors derive from a man aged 18 to 30 in good health. Each CDR3 is given with its conserved first and last residue. A D gene is named only where the DNA matches it firmly. Size tells how often a clone was seen (once, few, many) or the class of an expanded clone, and some rows leave it out.

size: few
V: TRBV7-9
D: NA
J: TRBJ1-5
DNA: TGTGCCAGCAGCTTAGGGGCAGGGTTATTCAATCAGCCCCAGCATTTT
CDR3: CASSLGAGLFNQPQHF

size: NA
V: TRBV2
D: TRBD2
J: TRBJ2-5
DNA: TGTGCCAGCAGTCCCAGTAGCGGGGGGGCGTCGAGGACCCAGTACTTC
CDR3: CASSPSSGGASRTQYF

size: NA
V: TRBV15
D: NA
J: TRBJ2-1
DNA: TGTGCCACCAGCCTGGGCCCGGCAAGCTCCTACAATGAGCAGTTCTTC
CDR3: CATSLGPASSYNEQFF

size: NA
V: TRBV10-3
D: NA
J: TRBJ2-5
DNA: TGTGCCATCACAAACCAGGGTAGAGGGGAGCAGTACTTC
CDR3: CAITNQGRGEQYF

size: NA
V: TRBV19
D: TRBD1
J: TRBJ2-7
DNA: TGTGCCAGTAGTCAAACCACAGGGGACGAGCAGTACTTC
CDR3: CASSQTTGDEQYF

size: NA
V: TRBV5-1
D: TRBD2
J: TRBJ2-5
DNA: TGCGCCAGCAGCTTGGGCCCTAGCGGGGGCCAAGAGACCCAGTACTTC
CDR3: CASSLGPSGGQETQYF

size: NA
V: TRBV27
D: NA
J: TRBJ2-1
DNA: TGTGCCAGCACCGACCGGGCAGGGGTGGGCAATGAGCAGTTCTTC
CDR3: CASTDRAGVGNEQFF

size: NA
V: TRBV25-1
D: NA
J: TRBJ2-3
DNA: TGTGCCAGCAGTAGGTCAGGGATCCCCACAGATACGCAGTATTTT
CDR3: CASSRSGIPTDTQYF

size: NA
V: TRBV14
D: TRBD2
J: TRBJ2-7
DNA: TGTGCCAGCAGCCCTCCACGACTAGCGGGGGTCAACGAGCAGTACTTC
CDR3: CASSPPRLAGVNEQYF

size: few
V: TRBV6-5
D: NA
J: TRBJ2-2
DNA: TGTGCCAGCAGTCACCTCCAGGAGGTCGGGGAGCTGTTTTTT
CDR3: CASSHLQEVGELFF

size: NA
V: TRBV5-6
D: NA
J: TRBJ1-2
DNA: TGTGCCAGCGGAGAACAGGGTCTCGACTATGGCTACACCTTC
CDR3: CASGEQGLDYGYTF

size: NA
V: TRBV10-3
D: TRBD2
J: TRBJ2-5
DNA: TGTGCCAGTAGACTAGCGGAACAACAAGAGACCCAGTACTTC
CDR3: CASRLAEQQETQYF

size: NA
V: TRBV5-1
D: NA
J: TRBJ2-2
DNA: TGCGCCAGCAGAATAGGGTGGCAGTACACCGGGGAGCTGTTTTTT
CDR3: CASRIGWQYTGELFF

size: NA
V: TRBV9
D: TRBD2
J: TRBJ2-3
DNA: TGTGCCAGCAGCGTAGGGCTAGCGGGGGGGCTTTGGAGCCCAATAGATACGCAGTATTTT
CDR3: CASSVGLAGGLWSPIDTQYF

size: NA
V: TRBV7-2
D: TRBD2
J: TRBJ2-3
DNA: TGTGCCAGCAGCTTACAGGTAGCGGGAGTCCCAGATACGCAGTATTTT
CDR3: CASSLQVAGVPDTQYF

size: few
V: TRBV12-2
D: NA
J: TRBJ2-7
DNA: TGTGCAAGTCGCTTAAGGCGGAGACAGGAGTTCGAATACGAGCAGTACTTC
CDR3: CASRLRRRQEFEYEQYF

size: NA
V: TRBV5-4
D: TRBD2
J: TRBJ2-7
DNA: TGTGCCAGCAGTCCGGGCGGGGGGAGCTCCTACGAGCAGTACTTC
CDR3: CASSPGGGSSYEQYF

size: NA
V: TRBV7-2
D: TRBD2
J: TRBJ2-1
DNA: TGTGCCAGCAGCTTCGGGGGGACTAGCGGGAGATCTGAGCAGTTCTTC
CDR3: CASSFGGTSGRSEQFF

size: once
V: TRBV9
D: TRBD2
J: TRBJ2-2
DNA: TGTGCCAGCAGCGCACTAGCGCCCTGGGTGGTGCGGGGCACCGGGGAGCTGTTTTTT
CDR3: CASSALAPWVVRGTGELFF

size: NA
V: TRBV6-1
D: NA
J: TRBJ2-7
DNA: TGTGCCAGCACCCCCCGGCGGGGGCAGAGGTACGAGCAGTACTTC
CDR3: CASTPRRGQRYEQYF

size: NA
V: TRBV11-2
D: TRBD2
J: TRBJ2-5
DNA: TGTGCCAGCATGGGGGAGGGCCGGCGAGAGACCCAGTACTTC
CDR3: CASMGEGRRETQYF

size: NA
V: TRBV4-1
D: TRBD1
J: TRBJ2-3
DNA: TGCGCCAGCAGCCTGACAGGGACCTTCACAGATACGCAGTATTTT
CDR3: CASSLTGTFTDTQYF

size: NA
V: TRBV6-4
D: TRBD2
J: TRBJ2-2
DNA: TGTGCCAGCAGCGTAGGGACTAGCGGCACCGGGGAGCTGTTTTTT
CDR3: CASSVGTSGTGELFF

size: NA
V: TRBV6-4
D: TRBD1
J: TRBJ1-6
DNA: TGTGCCAGCAGTGATCAGGGGGCAGGTTCACCCCTCCACTTT
CDR3: CASSDQGAGSPLHF

size: once
V: TRBV11-2
D: TRBD1
J: TRBJ2-7
DNA: TGTGCCAGCAGCTTAGACAGGGGGAACGAGCAGTACTTC
CDR3: CASSLDRGNEQYF

size: NA
V: TRBV25-1
D: NA
J: TRBJ2-1
DNA: TGTGCCAGCAGTGGTCAGGGTAGTGGTCGAAATGAGCAGTTCTTC
CDR3: CASSGQGSGRNEQFF

size: NA
V: TRBV12-5
D: NA
J: TRBJ2-7
DNA: TGTGCTAGTGGTTTGTCCTCTTCCTACGAGCAGTACTTC
CDR3: CASGLSSSYEQYF

size: NA
V: TRBV14
D: TRBD1
J: TRBJ1-6
DNA: TGTGCCAGCAGCCAAGCTCAGGGGGGGACACCCCTCCACTTT
CDR3: CASSQAQGGTPLHF

size: once
V: TRBV5-4
D: NA
J: TRBJ1-1
DNA: TGTGCCAGCAGCTTAGACGGAATCCAAACGAACACTGAAGCTTTCTTT
CDR3: CASSLDGIQTNTEAFF

size: NA
V: TRBV28
D: TRBD1
J: TRBJ1-5
DNA: TGTGCCAGCAGTTGGCAGGGGGTTCAGCCCCAGCATTTT
CDR3: CASSWQGVQPQHF

size: NA
V: TRBV2
D: TRBD2
J: TRBJ2-5
DNA: TGTGCCAACACTGGGACTATCGGAGAGACCCAGTACTTC
CDR3: CANTGTIGETQYF

size: NA
V: TRBV15
D: NA
J: TRBJ1-2
DNA: TGTGCCACCAGCGACCCCTCCTGGGGCCAACCCTATGGCTACACCTTC
CDR3: CATSDPSWGQPYGYTF

size: NA
V: TRBV30
D: NA
J: TRBJ1-4
DNA: TGTGCCTGGAGTGTAGATACAACTAATGAAAAACTGTTTTTT
CDR3: CAWSVDTTNEKLFF

size: NA
V: TRBV19
D: NA
J: TRBJ1-1
DNA: TGTGCCAGTAGTATTTTGGGCGGGACTAACACTGAAGCTTTCTTT
CDR3: CASSILGGTNTEAFF

size: NA
V: TRBV27
D: NA
J: TRBJ1-2
DNA: TGTGCCAGCTGTCGGACGGACCGGGCAGACGGCTACACCTTC
CDR3: CASCRTDRADGYTF

size: NA
V: TRBV5-1
D: TRBD2
J: TRBJ2-5
DNA: TGCGCCAGCAGCTTGGCTTCTAGCGGGGGAGTAGAGACCCAGTACTTC
CDR3: CASSLASSGGVETQYF

size: few
V: TRBV11-3
D: NA
J: TRBJ2-3
DNA: TGTGCCAGCAGCTTACTTGGGGGTACAGATACGCAGTATTTT
CDR3: CASSLLGGTDTQYF

size: once
V: TRBV2
D: NA
J: TRBJ2-6
DNA: TGTGCCAGCAGTGAAGCTGGGGCCAACGTCCTGACTTTC
CDR3: CASSEAGANVLTF

size: NA
V: TRBV6-6
D: NA
J: TRBJ2-7
DNA: TGTGCCAGCAGCAGCCCCCAGCGGTACTCCTACGAGCAGTACTTC
CDR3: CASSSPQRYSYEQYF

size: few
V: TRBV7-9
D: TRBD1
J: TRBJ1-4
DNA: TGTGCCAGCCACCGGGACAGGGTGGAAAAACTGTTTTTT
CDR3: CASHRDRVEKLFF

size: NA
V: TRBV28
D: NA
J: TRBJ2-6
DNA: TGTGCCAGCAGTCTATTGGGAGCCTCATCCAACGTCCTGACTTTC
CDR3: CASSLLGASSNVLTF

size: NA
V: TRBV30
D: TRBD2
J: TRBJ2-1
DNA: TGTGCCTGGGCGACTAGCGGGACGTACAATGAGCAGTTCTTC
CDR3: CAWATSGTYNEQFF

size: NA
V: TRBV2
D: TRBD1
J: TRBJ2-7
DNA: TGTGCCAGCAGTGATAGGGACAGGCACGAGCAGTACTTC
CDR3: CASSDRDRHEQYF

size: few
V: TRBV7-9
D: NA
J: TRBJ1-5
DNA: TGTGCCAGCAGCTTAGGGGCAGGACCTAGCAATCAGCCCCAGCATTTT
CDR3: CASSLGAGPSNQPQHF

size: NA
V: TRBV18
D: TRBD1
J: TRBJ2-1
DNA: TGTGCCAGCTCACAGGGACAGTTCTATGAGCAGTTCTTC
CDR3: CASSQGQFYEQFF